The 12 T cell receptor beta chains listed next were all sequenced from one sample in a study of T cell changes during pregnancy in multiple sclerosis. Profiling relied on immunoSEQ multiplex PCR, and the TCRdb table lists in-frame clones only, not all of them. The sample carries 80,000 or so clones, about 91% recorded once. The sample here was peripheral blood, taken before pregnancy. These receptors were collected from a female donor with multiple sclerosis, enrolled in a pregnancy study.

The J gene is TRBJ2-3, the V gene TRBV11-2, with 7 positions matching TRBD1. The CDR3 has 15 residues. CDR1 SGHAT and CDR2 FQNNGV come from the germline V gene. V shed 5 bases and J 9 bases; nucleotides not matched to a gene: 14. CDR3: CASSQIQGSFETQYF. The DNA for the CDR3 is TGTGCCAGCAGCCAAATACAGGGGAGCTTTGAAACGCAGTATTTT. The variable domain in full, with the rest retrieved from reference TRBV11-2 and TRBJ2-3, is EAGVAQSPRYKIIEKRQSVAFWCNPISGHATLYWYQQILGQGPKLLIQFQNNGVVDDSQLPKDRFSAERLKGVDSTLKIQPAKLEDSAVYLCASSQIQGSFETQYFGPGTRLTVL.

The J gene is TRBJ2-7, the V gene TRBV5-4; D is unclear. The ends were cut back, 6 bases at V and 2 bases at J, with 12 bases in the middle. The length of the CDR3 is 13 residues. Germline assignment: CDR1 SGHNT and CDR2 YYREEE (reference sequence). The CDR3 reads CASKPSGTYEQYF. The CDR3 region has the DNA TGTGCCAGCAAACCGTCGGGTACCTACGAGCAGTACTTC. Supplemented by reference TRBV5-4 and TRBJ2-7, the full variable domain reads ETGVTQSPTHLIKTRGQQVTLRCSSQSGHNTVSWYQQALGQGPQFIFQYYREEENGRGNFPPRFSGLQFPNYSSELNVNALELDDSALYLCASKPSGTYEQYFGPGTRLTVT.

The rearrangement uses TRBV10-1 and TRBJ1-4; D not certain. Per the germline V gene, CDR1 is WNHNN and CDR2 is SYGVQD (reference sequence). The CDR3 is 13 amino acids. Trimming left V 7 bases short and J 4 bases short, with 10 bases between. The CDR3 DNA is TGCGCCAGCATTACGCAGATTAATGAAAAACTGTTTTTT. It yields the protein CASITQINEKLFF.

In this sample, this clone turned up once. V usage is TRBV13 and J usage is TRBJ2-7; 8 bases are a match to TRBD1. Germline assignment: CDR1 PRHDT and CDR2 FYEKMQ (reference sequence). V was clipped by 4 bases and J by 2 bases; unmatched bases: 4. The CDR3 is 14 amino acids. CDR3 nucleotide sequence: TGTGCCAGCAGCTCGGGGACAGGAGCCTACGAGCAGTACTTC. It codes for CASSSGTGAYEQYF.

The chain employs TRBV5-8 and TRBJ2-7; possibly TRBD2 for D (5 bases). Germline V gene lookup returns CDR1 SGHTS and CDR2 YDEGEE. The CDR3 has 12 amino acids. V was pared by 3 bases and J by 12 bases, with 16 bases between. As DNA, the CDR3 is TGTGCCAGCAGCTCGATGGGCGGGTTTGGGTACTTC. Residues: CASSSMGGFGYF.

CDR3 DNA: TGCGCCAGCACCCTCCATGCGGGGGGCAGCACAGATACGCAGTATTTT. It specifies CASTLHAGGSTDTQYF. The gene calls are TRBV10-1 and TRBJ2-3, with 8 positions matching TRBD2. The CDR3 spans 16 residues. The ends lost 7 bases at V and 0 bases at J; junction bases unmatched: 9. Germline V gene sequence: CDR1 WNHNN, CDR2 SYGVQD (reference sequence).

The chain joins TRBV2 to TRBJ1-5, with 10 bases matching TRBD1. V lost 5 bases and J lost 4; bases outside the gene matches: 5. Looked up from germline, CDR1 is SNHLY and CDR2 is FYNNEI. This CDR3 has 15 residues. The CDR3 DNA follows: TGTGCCAGCAGTAAGACAGGGGGCGAAAATCAGCCCCAGCATTTT. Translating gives CASSKTGGENQPQHF.

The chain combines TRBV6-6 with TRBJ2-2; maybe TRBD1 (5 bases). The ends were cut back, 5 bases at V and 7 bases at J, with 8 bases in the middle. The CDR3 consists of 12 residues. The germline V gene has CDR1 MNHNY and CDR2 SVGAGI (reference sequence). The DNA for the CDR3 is TGTGCCAGCAGTCTAGGGGTCGGGGAGCTGTTTTTT. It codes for CASSLGVGELFF.

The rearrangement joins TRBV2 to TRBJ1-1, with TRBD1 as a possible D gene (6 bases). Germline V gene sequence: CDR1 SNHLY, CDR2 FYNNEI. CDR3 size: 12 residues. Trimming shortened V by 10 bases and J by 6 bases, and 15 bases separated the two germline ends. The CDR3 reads CAIQGTGAEAFF. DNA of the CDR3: TGTGCCATCCAGGGGACGGGCGCTGAAGCTTTCTTT.

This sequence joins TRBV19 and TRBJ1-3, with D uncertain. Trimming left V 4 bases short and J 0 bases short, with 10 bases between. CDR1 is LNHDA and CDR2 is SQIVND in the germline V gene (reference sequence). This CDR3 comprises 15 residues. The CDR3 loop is CASSTDGSSGNTIYF. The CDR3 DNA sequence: TGTGCCAGTAGTACGGACGGGAGCTCTGGAAACACCATATATTTT.

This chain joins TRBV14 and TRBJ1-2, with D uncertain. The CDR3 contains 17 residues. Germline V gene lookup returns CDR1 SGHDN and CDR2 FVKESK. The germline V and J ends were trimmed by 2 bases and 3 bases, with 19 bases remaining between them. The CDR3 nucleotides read TGTGCCAGCAGCCAACCTGCCACCTCACGGAGGGACTATGGCTACACCTTC. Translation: CASSQPATSRRDYGYTF.

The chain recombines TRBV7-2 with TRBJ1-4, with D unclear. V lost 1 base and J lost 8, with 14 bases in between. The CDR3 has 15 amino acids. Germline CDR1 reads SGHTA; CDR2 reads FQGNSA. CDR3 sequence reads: CASSLGRLSSEKLFF. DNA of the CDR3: TGTGCCAGCAGCTTAGGTAGACTTTCCAGCGAAAAACTGTTTTTT.